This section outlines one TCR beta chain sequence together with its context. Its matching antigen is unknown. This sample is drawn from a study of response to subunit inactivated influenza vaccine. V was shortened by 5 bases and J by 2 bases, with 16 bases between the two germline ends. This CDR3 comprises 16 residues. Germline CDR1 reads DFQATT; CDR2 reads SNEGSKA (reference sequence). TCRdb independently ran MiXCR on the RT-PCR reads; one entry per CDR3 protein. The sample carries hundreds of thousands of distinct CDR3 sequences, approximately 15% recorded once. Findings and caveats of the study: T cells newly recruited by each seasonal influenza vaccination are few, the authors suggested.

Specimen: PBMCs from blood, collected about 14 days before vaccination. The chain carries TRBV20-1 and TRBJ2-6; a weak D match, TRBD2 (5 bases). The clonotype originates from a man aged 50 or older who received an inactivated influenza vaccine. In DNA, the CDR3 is TGCAGTGCTGAAGACTCAGCCGGGGCTGGGGCCAACGTCCTGACTTTC. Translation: CSAEDSAGAGANVLTF.